The present entry profiles one T cell receptor (beta chain) with its context. Its specificity is not known. The sample comes from a study of pediatric ulcerative colitis. Regarding the study as a whole: Two rectal CDR3 clonotypes occurred in all ulcerative colitis patients.

One to two pinch biopsies were taken from the rectum during colonoscopy. Sequencing was at survey level. TCRdb keeps only in-frame clones here, not all; method: immunoSEQ multiplex PCR. Counted here are 30,000 to 40,000 clones, 80% to 85% occurring once; the ten biggest clones make up under 1.2%. This CDR3 has 15 amino acids. Germline V lookup: CDR1 MNHEY, CDR2 SVGAGI. Trimming left V 6 bases short and J 3 bases short, with 18 bases between. This receptor was taken from a boy younger than 18 with mild ulcerative colitis. The sequenced sample consisted of gut tissue. The gene calls are TRBV6-5 and TRBJ2-7, with D possibly TRBD2 on 5 matching bases. Written as DNA, the CDR3 is TGTGCCAGCAGCCAAATACTGGGAGCTGACTACGAGCAGTACTTC. Translating gives CASSQILGADYEQYF.